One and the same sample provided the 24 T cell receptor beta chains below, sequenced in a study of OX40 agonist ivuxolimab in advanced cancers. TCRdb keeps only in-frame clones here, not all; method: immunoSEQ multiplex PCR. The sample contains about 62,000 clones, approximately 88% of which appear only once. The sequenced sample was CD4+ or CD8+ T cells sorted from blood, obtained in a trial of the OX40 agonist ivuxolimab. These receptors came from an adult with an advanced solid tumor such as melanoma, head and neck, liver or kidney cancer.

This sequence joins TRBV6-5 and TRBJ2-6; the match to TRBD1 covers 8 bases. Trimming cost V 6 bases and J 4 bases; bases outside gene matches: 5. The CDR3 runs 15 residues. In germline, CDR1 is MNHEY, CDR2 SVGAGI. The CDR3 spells CASSRQGLGANVLTF. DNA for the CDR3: TGTGCCAGCAGCCGACAGGGGCTCGGGGCCAACGTCCTGACTTTC.

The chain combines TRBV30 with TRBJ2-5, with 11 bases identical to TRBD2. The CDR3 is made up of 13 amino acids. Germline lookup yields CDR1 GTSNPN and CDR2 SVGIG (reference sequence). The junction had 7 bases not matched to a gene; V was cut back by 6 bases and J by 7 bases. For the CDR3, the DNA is TGTGCCTGTAGTAGCGGGGGGGCCGGGACCCAGTACTTC. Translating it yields CACSSGGAGTQYF.

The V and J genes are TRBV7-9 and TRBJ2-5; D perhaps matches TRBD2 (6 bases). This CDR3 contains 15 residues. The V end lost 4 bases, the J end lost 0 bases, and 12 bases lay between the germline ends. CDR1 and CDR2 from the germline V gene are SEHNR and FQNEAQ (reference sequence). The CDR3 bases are TGTGCCAGCAGCTCTCTCTGGGGGGACCAAGAGACCCAGTACTTC. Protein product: CASSSLWGDQETQYF.

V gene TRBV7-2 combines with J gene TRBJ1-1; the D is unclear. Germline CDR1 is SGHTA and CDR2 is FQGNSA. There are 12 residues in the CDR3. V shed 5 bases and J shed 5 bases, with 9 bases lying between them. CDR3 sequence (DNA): TGTGCCAGCAGCCCGGGGATAACTGAAGCTTTCTTT. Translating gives CASSPGITEAFF.

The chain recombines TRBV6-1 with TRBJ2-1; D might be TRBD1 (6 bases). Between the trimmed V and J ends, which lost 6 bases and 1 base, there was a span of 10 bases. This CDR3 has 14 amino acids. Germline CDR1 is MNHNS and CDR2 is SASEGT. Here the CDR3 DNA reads TGTGCCAGCAGGGCCAGGGGTTCCTACAATGAGCAGTTCTTC. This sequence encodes CASRARGSYNEQFF.

CDR3 region: CAWSPKGGLGDTEAFF. CDR3 DNA: TGTGCCTGGAGCCCCAAGGGGGGACTGGGGGACACTGAAGCTTTCTTT. The gene calls are TRBV30 and TRBJ1-1; D may be TRBD1 (6 bases). CDR3 length equals 16 residues. The germline V gene has CDR1 GTSNPN and CDR2 SVGIG (reference sequence). Deletions cut 3 bases from V and 3 bases from J, with 20 bases between. Full variable domain (remainder filled in from reference TRBV30 and TRBJ1-1): SQTIHQWPATLVQPVGSPLSLECTVEGTSNPNLYWYRQAAGRGLQLLFYSVGIGQISSEVPQNLSASRPQDRQFILSSKKLLLSDSGFYLCAWSPKGGLGDTEAFFGQGTRLTVV.

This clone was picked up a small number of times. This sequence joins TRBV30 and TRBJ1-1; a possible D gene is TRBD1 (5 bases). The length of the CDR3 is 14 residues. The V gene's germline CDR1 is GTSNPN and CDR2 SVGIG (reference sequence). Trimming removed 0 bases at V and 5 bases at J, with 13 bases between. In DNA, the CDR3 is TGTGCCTGGAGTGTACTCGGCAGGGATACTGAAGCTTTCTTT. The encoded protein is CAWSVLGRDTEAFF.

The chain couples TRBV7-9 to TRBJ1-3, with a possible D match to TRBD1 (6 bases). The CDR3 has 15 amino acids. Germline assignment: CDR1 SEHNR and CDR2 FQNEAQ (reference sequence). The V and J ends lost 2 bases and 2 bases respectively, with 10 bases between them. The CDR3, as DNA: TGTGCCAGCAGCTTACGGGGGGCCCCTGGAAACACCATATATTTT. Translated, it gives CASSLRGAPGNTIYF.

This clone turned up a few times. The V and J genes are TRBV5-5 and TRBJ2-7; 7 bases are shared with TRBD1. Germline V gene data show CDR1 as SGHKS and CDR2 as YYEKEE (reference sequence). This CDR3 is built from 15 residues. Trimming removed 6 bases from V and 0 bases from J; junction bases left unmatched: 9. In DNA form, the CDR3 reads TGTGCCAGCACCCCCTCGACAGGGAGCTCCTACGAGCAGTACTTC. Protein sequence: CASTPSTGSSYEQYF.

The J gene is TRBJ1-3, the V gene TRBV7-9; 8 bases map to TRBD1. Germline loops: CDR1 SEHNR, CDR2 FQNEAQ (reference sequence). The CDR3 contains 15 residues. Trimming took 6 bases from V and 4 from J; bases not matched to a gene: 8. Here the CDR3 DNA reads TGTGCCAGCAGTTATGGACAGGGAAGGGGAAACACCATATATTTT. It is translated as CASSYGQGRGNTIYF.

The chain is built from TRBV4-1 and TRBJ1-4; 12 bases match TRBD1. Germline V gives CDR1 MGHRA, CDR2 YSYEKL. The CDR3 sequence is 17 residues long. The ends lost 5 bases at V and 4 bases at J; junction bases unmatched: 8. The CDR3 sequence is CASSFPGQGASNEKLFF. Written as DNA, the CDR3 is TGCGCCAGCAGCTTCCCGGGACAGGGGGCGAGTAATGAAAAACTGTTTTTT.

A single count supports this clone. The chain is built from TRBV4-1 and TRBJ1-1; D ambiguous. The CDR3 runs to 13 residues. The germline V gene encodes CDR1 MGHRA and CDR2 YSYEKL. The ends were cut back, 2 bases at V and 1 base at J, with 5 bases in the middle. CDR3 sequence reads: CASSQLGNTEAFF. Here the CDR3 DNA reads TGCGCCAGCAGCCAATTAGGGAACACTGAAGCTTTCTTT.

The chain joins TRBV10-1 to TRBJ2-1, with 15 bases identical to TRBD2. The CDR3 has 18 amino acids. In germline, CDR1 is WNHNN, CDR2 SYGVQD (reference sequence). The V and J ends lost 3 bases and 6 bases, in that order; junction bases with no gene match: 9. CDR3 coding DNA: TGCGCCAGCAGTGAATCGGGACTAGCGGGAGGCCACCTCAATGAGCAGTTCTTC. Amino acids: CASSESGLAGGHLNEQFF.

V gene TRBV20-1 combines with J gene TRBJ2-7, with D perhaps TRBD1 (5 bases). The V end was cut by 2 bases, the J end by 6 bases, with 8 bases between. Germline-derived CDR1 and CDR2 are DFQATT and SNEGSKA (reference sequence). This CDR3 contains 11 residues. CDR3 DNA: TGCAGTGCTAGACCTGACAGCGAGCAGTACTTC. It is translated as CSARPDSEQYF.

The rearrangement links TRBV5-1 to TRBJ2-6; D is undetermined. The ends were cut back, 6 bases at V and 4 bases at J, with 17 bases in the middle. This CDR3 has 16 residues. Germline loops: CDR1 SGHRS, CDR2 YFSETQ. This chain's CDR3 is CASTSSPTRGANVLTF. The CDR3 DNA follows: TGCGCCAGCACCTCAAGCCCCACTCGAGGGGCCAACGTCCTGACTTTC.

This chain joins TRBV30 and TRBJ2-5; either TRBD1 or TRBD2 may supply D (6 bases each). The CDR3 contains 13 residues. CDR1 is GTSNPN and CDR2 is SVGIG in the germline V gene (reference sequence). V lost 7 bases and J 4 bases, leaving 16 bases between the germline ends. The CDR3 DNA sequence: TGTGCCTATATACCCGGGGGCGGAGAGACCCAGTACTTC. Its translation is CAYIPGGGETQYF.

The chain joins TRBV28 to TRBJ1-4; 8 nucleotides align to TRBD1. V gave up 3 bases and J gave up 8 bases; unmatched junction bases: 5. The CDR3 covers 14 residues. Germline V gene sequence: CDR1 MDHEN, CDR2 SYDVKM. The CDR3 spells CASSLNRGSEKLFF. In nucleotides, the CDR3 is TGTGCCAGCAGTTTGAACAGGGGGAGCGAAAAACTGTTTTTT.

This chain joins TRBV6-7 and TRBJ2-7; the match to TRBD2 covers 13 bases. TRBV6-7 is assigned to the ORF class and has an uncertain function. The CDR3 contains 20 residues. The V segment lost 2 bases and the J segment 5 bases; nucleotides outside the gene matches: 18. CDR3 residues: CASSYPEGRTSGSFSHEQYF. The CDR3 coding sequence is TGTGCCAGCAGTTACCCCGAAGGTAGGACTAGCGGGAGTTTTTCCCACGAGCAGTACTTC.

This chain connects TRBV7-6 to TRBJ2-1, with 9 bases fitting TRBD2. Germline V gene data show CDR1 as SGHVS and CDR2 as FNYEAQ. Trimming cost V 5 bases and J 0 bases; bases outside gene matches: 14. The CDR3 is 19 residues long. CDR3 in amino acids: CASSQKAPGAGGSYNEQFF. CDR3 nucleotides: TGTGCCAGCAGCCAAAAAGCGCCCGGAGCGGGAGGCTCCTACAATGAGCAGTTCTTC.

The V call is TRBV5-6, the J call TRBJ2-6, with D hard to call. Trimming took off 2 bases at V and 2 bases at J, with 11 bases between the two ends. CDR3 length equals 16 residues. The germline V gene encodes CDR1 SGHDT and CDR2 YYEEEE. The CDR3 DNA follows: TGTGCCAGCAGCTTCACCGGGCCCCCTGGGGCCAACGTCCTGACTTTC. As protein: CASSFTGPPGANVLTF. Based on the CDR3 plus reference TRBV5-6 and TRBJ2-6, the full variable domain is DAGVTQSPTHLIKTRGQQVTLRCSPKSGHDTVSWYQQALGQGPQFIFQYYEEEERQRGNFPDRFSGHQFPNYSSELNVNALLLGDSALYLCASSFTGPPGANVLTFGAGSRLTVL.

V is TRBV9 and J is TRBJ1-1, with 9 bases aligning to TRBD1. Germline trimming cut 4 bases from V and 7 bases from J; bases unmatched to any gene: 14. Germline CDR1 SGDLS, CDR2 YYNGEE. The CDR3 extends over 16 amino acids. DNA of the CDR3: TGTGCCAGCAGCCCGAGAGGGGGGGGACAGGGAGGTGAAGCTTTCTTT. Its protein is CASSPRGGGQGGEAFF. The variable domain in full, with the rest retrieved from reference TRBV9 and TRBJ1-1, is DSGVTQTPKHLITATGQRVTLRCSPRSGDLSVYWYQQSLDQGLQFLIQYYNGEERAKGNILERFSAQQFPDLHSELNLSSLELGDSALYFCASSPRGGGQGGEAFFGQGTRLTVV.

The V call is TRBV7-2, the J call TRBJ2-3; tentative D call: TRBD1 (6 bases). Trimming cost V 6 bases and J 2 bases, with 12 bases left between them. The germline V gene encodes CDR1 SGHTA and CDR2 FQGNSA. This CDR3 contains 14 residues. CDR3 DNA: TGTGCCAGCAGATCAGGGGTTAACACAGATACGCAGTATTTT. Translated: CASRSGVNTDTQYF.

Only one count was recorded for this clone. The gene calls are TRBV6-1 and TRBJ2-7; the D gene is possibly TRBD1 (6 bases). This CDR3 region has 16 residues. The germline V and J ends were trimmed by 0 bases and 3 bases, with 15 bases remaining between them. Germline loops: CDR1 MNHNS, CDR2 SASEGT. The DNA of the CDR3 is TGTGCCAGCAGTGAAGCGCTTCTGACAGGAGGCTACGAGCAGTACTTC. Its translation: CASSEALLTGGYEQYF.

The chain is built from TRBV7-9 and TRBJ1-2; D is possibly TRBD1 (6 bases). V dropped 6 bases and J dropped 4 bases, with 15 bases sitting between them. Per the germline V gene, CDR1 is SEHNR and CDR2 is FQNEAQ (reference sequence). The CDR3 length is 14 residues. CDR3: CASRGAGEGYGYTF. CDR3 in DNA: TGTGCCAGCAGAGGTGCAGGGGAGGGCTATGGCTACACCTTC.